This T cell receptor beta chain is from a study of cytomegalovirus exposure and HLA in healthy donors. Trimming took off 10 bases at V and 6 bases at J, with 25 bases between the two ends. The CDR3 loop spans 16 amino acids. Per the germline V gene, CDR1 is MDHEN and CDR2 is SYDVKM. Researchers ran the PCR with 60 Vbeta and 13 Jbeta primers. Assay: immunoSEQ multiplex PCR; the TCRdb copy retains only in-frame clones and omits some. The profile shows some 110,000 clones, about 80% of them singletons. Sequencing was carried out using PBMCs. This clonotype was sampled from a woman between 35 and 50 years old in good health and CMV-seronegative. V and J are TRBV28 and TRBJ1-5; D might be TRBD1 (5 bases). Here the CDR3 DNA reads TGTGCCACTTGGTCGGACCGTTTGCAGGGAGGTCAGCCCCAGCATTTT. Its protein product is CATWSDRLQGGQPQHF.